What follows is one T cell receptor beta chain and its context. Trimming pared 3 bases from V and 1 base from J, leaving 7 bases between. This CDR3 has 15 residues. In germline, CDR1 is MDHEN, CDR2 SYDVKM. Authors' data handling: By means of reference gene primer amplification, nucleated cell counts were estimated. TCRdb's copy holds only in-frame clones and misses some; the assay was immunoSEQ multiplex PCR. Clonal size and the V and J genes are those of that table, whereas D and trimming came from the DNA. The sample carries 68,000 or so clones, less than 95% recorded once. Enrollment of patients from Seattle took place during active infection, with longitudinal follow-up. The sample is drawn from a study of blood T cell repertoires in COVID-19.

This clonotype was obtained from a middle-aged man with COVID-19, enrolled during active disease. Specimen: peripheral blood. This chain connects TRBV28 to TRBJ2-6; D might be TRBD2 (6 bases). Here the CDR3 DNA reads TGTGCCAGCAGTTTGGGGGGTTCTGGGGCCAACGTCCTGACTTTC. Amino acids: CASSLGGSGANVLTF.